These 27 T cell receptor beta chains came from one sample sequenced in a study of identical twins. Each CDR3 protein gets one entry after TCRdb re-called the 5' RACE reads with MiXCR. The repertoire includes roughly 230,000 distinct CDR3 sequences, around 8.3% of them detected once, and approximately 3% sits in the top ten. These sequences were also reported in another study, on yellow fever vaccine responses in identical twins.

Sequenced input: CD8+ T cells sorted from blood. These receptors came from a woman aged 18-29 years in good health.

This clonotype was observed at least ten times. The chain employs TRBV5-1 and TRBJ2-1; 9 nucleotides agree with TRBD1. The CDR3 sequence is 16 residues long. The germline V gene encodes CDR1 SGHRS and CDR2 YFSETQ. V trimming: 4 bases; J trimming: 3 bases; junction bases outside the gene matches: 8. In DNA form, the CDR3 reads TGCGCCAGCAGCCCCGGGACAGGGACCTTCTACAATGAGCAGTTCTTC. Translation gives CASSPGTGTFYNEQFF.

This clonotype was seen a few times. CDR3 in amino acids: CASSSHRDLPDTQYF. The DNA for the CDR3 is TGTGCCAGCAGCTCCCACAGGGATTTGCCAGATACGCAGTATTTT. This chain links TRBV9 with TRBJ2-3; tentatively, D is TRBD1 (6 bases). V was clipped by 4 bases and J by 4 bases, with 16 bases between them. The CDR3 loop spans 15 amino acids. Per the germline V gene, CDR1 is SGDLS and CDR2 is YYNGEE.

The CDR3 sequence: CASSAGEHYGYTF. DNA for the CDR3: TGTGCCAGCAGCGCAGGAGAGCACTATGGCTACACCTTC. The chain recombines TRBV7-9 with TRBJ1-2; no clear D gene. This CDR3 is 13 amino acids long. The germline CDR1 and CDR2 sequences are SEHNR and FQNEAQ (reference sequence). Deletions cut 5 bases from V and 3 bases from J, with 10 bases between.

This clonotype was detected only a few times. This rearrangement joins TRBV20-1 to TRBJ2-5; 7 positions agree with TRBD1. The CDR3 runs to 14 residues. Germline values: CDR1 DFQATT, CDR2 SNEGSKA (reference sequence). Losses at the gene ends were 6 bases for V and 2 bases for J; bases not matched to a gene: 9. CDR3 protein: CSALLDRAQETQYF. The CDR3 DNA is TGCAGTGCCCTGCTCGACAGGGCACAAGAGACCCAGTACTTC.

V gene TRBV12-3 or TRBV12-4 combines with J gene TRBJ2-7; D is unresolved. V lost 5 bases, J lost 0 bases, and 17 bases lay in between. The CDR3 runs 16 residues. CDR3 protein: CASSSRLGQSSYEQYF. CDR3 nucleotides: TGTGCCAGCAGTAGCCGACTGGGTCAGAGCTCCTACGAGCAGTACTTC.

This chain uses TRBV5-1 with TRBJ2-1; D remains unclear. The CDR3 covers 15 residues. Between the trimmed V and J ends, which lost 1 base and 2 bases, there was a span of 10 bases. CDR1 is SGHRS, CDR2 YFSETQ, per germline. CDR3 coding DNA: TGCGCCAGCAGCTTGAGGTGGGGTCCCTACAATGAGCAGTTCTTC. Its protein is CASSLRWGPYNEQFF.

In its sample, this clonotype was seen many times. This chain joins TRBV28 and TRBJ2-6; D call uncertain. CDR3 length: 19 residues. With 7 bases removed from V and 0 bases from J, the gap between germline ends came to 22 bases. Germline assignment: CDR1 MDHEN and CDR2 SYDVKM. CDR3 loop: CASTPHDGMKSSGANVLTF. The CDR3 coding sequence is TGTGCCAGCACGCCACACGATGGTATGAAAAGCTCTGGGGCCAACGTCCTGACTTTC. The full variable domain, in which reference TRBV28 and TRBJ2-6 provide the parts outside the CDR3, is DVKVTQSSRYLVKRTGEKVFLECVQDMDHENMFWYRQDPGLGLRLIYFSYDVKMKEKGDIPEGYSVSREKKERFSLILESASTNQTSMYLCASTPHDGMKSSGANVLTFGAGSRLTVL.

The V call is TRBV28, the J call TRBJ2-6; D uncertain. Trimming removed 3 bases from V and 1 base from J, with 7 bases in between. This CDR3 contains 15 residues. CDR1 is MDHEN, CDR2 SYDVKM, per germline. CDR3 nucleotide sequence: TGTGCCAGCAGTTTTTTTCGGTCTGGGGCCAACGTCCTGACTTTC. Amino acids: CASSFFRSGANVLTF.

This clonotype was seen many times. CDR3 sequence: CASSSPGDPGANVLTF. In nucleotides, the CDR3 is TGTGCCAGCAGTTCCCCAGGGGACCCTGGGGCCAACGTCCTGACTTTC. This chain links TRBV12-3 or TRBV12-4 with TRBJ2-6; weak D call: TRBD1 (6 bases). There are 16 residues in the CDR3. The germline V and J ends were trimmed by 4 bases and 2 bases, with 12 bases remaining between them.

Many counts were recorded for this clonotype. The chain links TRBV27 to TRBJ1-1, with D possibly being TRBD1 (5 bases). Trimming pared 0 bases from V and 6 bases from J, leaving 14 bases between. The length of the CDR3 is 15 residues. CDR1 and CDR2 from the germline V gene are MNHEY and SMNVEV (reference sequence). This chain's CDR3 is CASSLSMGGRSEAFF. CDR3 nucleotide sequence: TGTGCCAGCAGTTTATCGATGGGGGGAAGGTCTGAAGCTTTCTTT.

This rearrangement joins TRBV11-2 to TRBJ2-3; D not certain. V was pared by 8 bases and J by 5 bases, with 8 bases between. This CDR3 is built from 11 residues. In germline, CDR1 is SGHAT, CDR2 FQNNGV. The CDR3 DNA is TGTGCCAGCGGGATCGGAGATACGCAGTATTTT. This encodes CASGIGDTQYF.

This clonotype appeared a few times. The CDR3 region has the DNA TGTGCCAGCAGCTTACCTCTGCACACCGGGGAGCTGTTTTTT. Translated, it gives CASSLPLHTGELFF. The J gene is TRBJ2-2, the V gene TRBV7-6; unclear D gene. This CDR3 is built from 14 residues. Trimming took off 2 bases at V and 3 bases at J, with 7 bases between the two ends. Germline CDR1 and CDR2: SGHVS and FNYEAQ.

This chain connects TRBV4-1 to TRBJ1-1; tentatively, D is TRBD1 (5 bases). V lost 1 base and J lost 0, with 9 bases in between. The length of the CDR3 is 15 residues. Germline assignment: CDR1 MGHRA and CDR2 YSYEKL. The CDR3 coding sequence is TGCGCCAGCAGCCAAGTGTCAGGGTTGAACACTGAAGCTTTCTTT. Encoded protein: CASSQVSGLNTEAFF.

The gene calls are TRBV29-1 and TRBJ1-1; D is ambiguous. The V gene lost 5 bases and the J gene lost 11 bases, with 18 bases spanning the gap. This CDR3 is 12 amino acids long. Germline CDR1 reads SQVTM; CDR2 reads ANQGSEA. The CDR3 coding sequence is TGCAGCGTTCGTACCTCGGTTATGCAGGCTTTCTTT. Protein product: CSVRTSVMQAFF.

This chain joins TRBV28 and TRBJ2-1, with D possibly being TRBD1 or TRBD2 (5 bases each). Trimming stripped 4 bases from V and 5 bases from J, with 21 bases between. The CDR3 runs to 17 residues. CDR1 is MDHEN, CDR2 SYDVKM, per germline. This chain's CDR3 is CASSSYRDLRSDNEQFF. As DNA, the CDR3 is TGTGCCAGCAGTTCCTACCGGGACCTAAGAAGTGACAATGAGCAGTTCTTC. Drawing the rest from reference TRBV28 and TRBJ2-1, the complete variable domain is DVKVTQSSRYLVKRTGEKVFLECVQDMDHENMFWYRQDPGLGLRLIYFSYDVKMKEKGDIPEGYSVSREKKERFSLILESASTNQTSMYLCASSSYRDLRSDNEQFFGPGTRLTVL.

There are a few counts of this clonotype. The CDR3 DNA is TGTGCCACTCAGCGTAGGACCTACAATGAGCAGTTCTTC. Residues: CATQRRTYNEQFF. The chain carries TRBV2 and TRBJ2-1; D not resolved. V gave up 10 bases and J gave up 2 bases, with 12 bases separating them. This CDR3 region has 13 residues. CDR1 and CDR2 (germline): SNHLY, FYNNEI.

This chain links TRBV3-1 with TRBJ2-1, with D possibly being TRBD1 (5 bases). The CDR3 has 15 residues. CDR1 and CDR2 (germline): LGHDT, YNNKEL (reference sequence). Trimming took off 2 bases at V and 2 bases at J, with 10 bases between the two ends. CDR3 loop: CASSQQGGAYNEQFF. The CDR3 nucleotides are TGTGCCAGCAGCCAACAGGGTGGCGCCTACAATGAGCAGTTCTTC.

The V call is TRBV29-1, the J call TRBJ1-2; D not resolved. Germline CDR1 SQVTM, CDR2 ANQGSEA. CDR3 length equals 11 residues. V was shortened by 3 bases and J by 7 bases, with 9 bases between the two germline ends. CDR3 DNA: TGCAGCGTTGAGGGTAGGAGTGGCTACACCTTC. Protein: CSVEGRSGYTF. Drawing the rest from reference TRBV29-1 and TRBJ1-2, the complete variable domain is SAVISQKPSRDICQRGTSLTIQCQVDSQVTMMFWYRQQPGQSLTLIATANQGSEATYESGFVIDKFPISRPNLTFSTLTVSNMSPEDSSIYLCSVEGRSGYTFGSGTRLTVV.

The table lists this clonotype with many counts. The chain recombines TRBV7-2 with TRBJ2-7; D gene uncertain. Trimming stripped 0 bases from V and 6 bases from J, with 12 bases between. Germline V gene data show CDR1 as SGHTA and CDR2 as FQGNSA. The CDR3 covers 14 residues. CDR3 nucleotides: TGTGCCAGCAGCTTAGCGGTGGGGTTGAGCGAGCAGTACTTC. Translation: CASSLAVGLSEQYF.

This clonotype was seen at least ten times. The rearrangement joins TRBV4-3 to TRBJ2-1, with 9 positions matching TRBD2. This CDR3 region has 15 residues. J lost 1 base, V lost 4 bases, and 2 bases had no gene match. Germline V gives CDR1 LGHNA, CDR2 YSLEER. The CDR3 nucleotides are TGCGCCAGCAGCCTTAGCGGGAGATCCTACAATGAGCAGTTCTTC. It specifies CASSLSGRSYNEQFF.

This clonotype was observed many times. The chain recombines TRBV28 with TRBJ2-6, with 7 bases matching TRBD1. V trimming: 6 bases; J trimming: 1 base; junction bases outside the gene matches: 6. Germline CDR1 MDHEN, CDR2 SYDVKM. The CDR3 runs to 16 residues. For the CDR3, the DNA is TGTGCCAGCAGCCGGGACAGTCTTTCTGGGGCCAACGTCCTGACTTTC. Its protein is CASSRDSLSGANVLTF.

This clonotype was observed a few times. The chain combines TRBV28 with TRBJ2-1; a possible D gene is TRBD2 (5 bases). This CDR3 spans 15 amino acids. Germline V lookup: CDR1 MDHEN, CDR2 SYDVKM. Between the trimmed V and J ends, which lost 3 bases and 9 bases, there was a span of 18 bases. CDR3 nucleotide sequence: TGTGCCAGCAGTTTTATTAGGGAGATGAAGGGTGAGCAGTTCTTC. This codes for CASSFIREMKGEQFF.

This clonotype came up a few times. The rearrangement uses TRBV7-9 and TRBJ2-7; D call uncertain. This CDR3 comprises 14 residues. Trimming cost V 5 bases and J 0 bases, with 11 bases left between them. Per the germline V gene, CDR1 is SEHNR and CDR2 is FQNEAQ (reference sequence). CDR3 sequence: CASSDSTSSYEQYF. CDR3 bases: TGTGCCAGCAGCGACTCCACTTCCTCCTACGAGCAGTACTTC. The full variable domain, completed using reference TRBV7-9 and TRBJ2-7, is DTGVSQNPRHKITKRGQNVTFRCDPISEHNRLYWYRQTLGQGPEFLTYFQNEAQLEKSRLLSDRFSAERPKGSFSTLEIQRTEQGDSAMYLCASSDSTSSYEQYFGPGTRLTVT.

This clonotype was counted a few times. The genes are TRBV24-1 and TRBJ2-2, with D unresolved. The V gene lost 6 bases and the J gene lost 2 bases, with 9 bases spanning the gap. The CDR3 covers 14 residues. Germline CDR1 KGHDR, CDR2 SFDVKD. The CDR3 protein is CATSLADNTGELFF. As DNA, the CDR3 is TGTGCCACCAGTTTGGCAGACAACACCGGGGAGCTGTTTTTT.

This clonotype turned up a few times. This rearrangement joins TRBV20-1 to TRBJ2-3; D is unresolved. Germline CDR1 is DFQATT and CDR2 is SNEGSKA (reference sequence). Deletions cut 0 bases from V and 2 bases from J, with 9 bases between. This CDR3 contains 14 residues. As DNA, the CDR3 is TGCAGTGCTAGAGAGTTGATCACCACAGATACGCAGTATTTT. Amino acids: CSARELITTDTQYF.

J is TRBJ1-5 and V is TRBV7-2; no reliable D call. Germline V CDR1 and CDR2: SGHTA, FQGNSA. The length of the CDR3 is 15 residues. Trimming shortened V by 0 bases and J by 4 bases, and 10 bases separated the two germline ends. DNA for the CDR3: TGTGCCAGCAGCTTAGCCCGGGTCCCTAATCAGCCCCAGCATTTT. The encoded protein is CASSLARVPNQPQHF.

This clonotype has at least ten counts. DNA of the CDR3: TGCAGTGCTAGAAGAGCGGGAGGGCCTTTGTGGGAGACCCAGTACTTC. This encodes CSARRAGGPLWETQYF. The chain has TRBV20-1 and TRBJ2-5; TRBD2 aligns across 10 bases. The germline gives CDR1 DFQATT, CDR2 SNEGSKA (reference sequence). V lost 2 bases to trimming and J lost 5 bases; unmatched junction nucleotides: 11. CDR3 length: 16 residues.